Shown below are 11 T cell receptor beta chains from a single sample sequenced in a study of T cell repertoires in cytomegalovirus infection. No antigen has been assigned to these receptors. TCRdb re-called the reads through MiXCR, storing one row per CDR3 protein. In the table there are nearly 700,000 distinct CDR3 sequences, 30% to 40% of which are singletons. The sample consisted of cultured PBMCs, taken from culture after CMV antigen stimulation. The receptors originated from a human donor in good health (CMV status not recorded). Some clones in this sample may be carry-over from other donors' samples.

Points on this clonotype: The junction departs from the called germline gene at one end, perhaps through a read error. The chain carries TRBV4-1 and TRBJ1-4; D is possibly TRBD1 (6 bases). CDR1 is MGHRA, CDR2 YSYEKL, per germline. The CDR3 is 14 amino acids. The CDR3 DNA reads as TGTGCCAGCAGCCAAGACCAGGGGAGTGAAAAACTGTTTTTT. It encodes CASSQDQGSEKLFF.

This chain uses TRBV12-3 or TRBV12-4 with TRBJ2-2; TRBD2 is a possible D gene (5 bases). The ends were cut back, 6 bases at V and 3 bases at J, with 14 bases in the middle. This CDR3 has 15 amino acids. Here the CDR3 reads CASSRTAGYTGELFF. CDR3 sequence (DNA): TGTGCCAGCAGCAGAACCGCGGGCTACACCGGGGAGCTGTTTTTT.

This clonotype was detected only a few times. The chain joins TRBV6-2 or TRBV6-3 to TRBJ2-7; the D call may be TRBD1 or TRBD2 (5 bases each). V lost 5 bases and J 2 bases, leaving 13 bases between the germline ends. The CDR3 runs to 14 residues. Looked up from germline, CDR1 is MNHEY and CDR2 is SVGEGT. CDR3 nucleotide sequence: TGTGCCAGCAGTCGGCCGGGGCTGGCCTACGAGCAGTACTTC. This encodes CASSRPGLAYEQYF.

This clonotype was observed a handful of times. J is TRBJ1-5 and V is TRBV6-6, with TRBD1 as a possible D gene (6 bases). This CDR3 spans 16 amino acids. Germline V CDR1 and CDR2: MNHNY, SVGAGI (reference sequence). V dropped 9 bases and J dropped 4 bases, with 22 bases sitting between them. The CDR3 spells CASYGGQGGINQPQHF. CDR3 bases: TGTGCCAGTTATGGGGGGCAAGGGGGGATAAATCAGCCCCAGCATTTT.

This clonotype was counted many times. This chain uses TRBV19 with TRBJ1-1; 7 nucleotides line up with TRBD1. The CDR3 spans 14 residues. V was pared by 10 bases and J by 5 bases, with 13 bases of the junction left unmatched. Per the germline V gene, CDR1 is LNHDA and CDR2 is SQIVND (reference sequence). The CDR3 DNA is TGTGCCACGTTAGGGGGGACAGATCGGACTGAAGCTTTCTTT. Residues: CATLGGTDRTEAFF.

The chain has TRBV5-4 and TRBJ2-4, with 7 bases identical to TRBD2. Per the germline V gene, CDR1 is SGHNT and CDR2 is YYREEE (reference sequence). Trimming at V came to 4 bases and at J to 7 bases, leaving 11 bases not matched to a gene. CDR3 length equals 15 residues. CDR3 nucleotide sequence: TGTGCCAGCAGCCCTCGGGCGGGAGAGGAGAACATTCAGTACTTC. Its translation is CASSPRAGEENIQYF.

The gene calls are TRBV2 and TRBJ1-1; 9 bases match TRBD1. This CDR3 region has 14 residues. The germline CDR1 and CDR2 sequences are SNHLY and FYNNEI. Trimming took 6 bases from V and 5 from J; bases not matched to a gene: 7. In DNA, the CDR3 is TGTGCCAGCAGACGGGACAGGGAAGGGACTGAAGCTTTCTTT. Its translation: CASRRDREGTEAFF.

The chain couples TRBV20-1 to TRBJ2-7; 8 nucleotides line up with TRBD2. The V and J ends lost 3 bases and 7 bases, in that order; junction bases with no gene match: 14. Germline V CDR1 and CDR2: DFQATT, SNEGSKA (reference sequence). CDR3 length equals 15 residues. CDR3 bases: TGCAGTGCTAGTTCCCCGGAACGGGAGGGTTGGGAGCAGTACTTC. Its translation is CSASSPEREGWEQYF.

This clonotype was observed a handful of times. This sequence joins TRBV12-3 or TRBV12-4 and TRBJ2-3; the D gene is possibly TRBD2 (5 bases). V was cut by 4 bases and J by 4 bases, with 21 bases left in between. The length of the CDR3 is 17 residues. The CDR3 coding sequence is TGTGCCAGCAGTTACCCCGAATTTTCCCCCGGGGCAGATACGCAGTATTTT. It translates to CASSYPEFSPGADTQYF.

The chain is built from TRBV29-1 and TRBJ1-3; no firm D call. The CDR3 runs to 13 residues. V lost 4 bases and J lost 0, with 7 bases in between. CDR1 is SQVTM and CDR2 is ANQGSEA in the germline V gene. DNA of the CDR3: TGCAGCGTTGTGTGGAGCTCTGGAAACACCATATATTTT. It yields the protein CSVVWSSGNTIYF.

V usage is TRBV6-2 or TRBV6-3 and J usage is TRBJ2-1; D might be TRBD1 (6 bases). The V and J ends lost 10 bases and 8 bases respectively, with 15 bases between them. The length of the CDR3 is 12 residues. Germline CDR1 is MNHEY and CDR2 is SVGEGT. The CDR3, as DNA: TGTGCCACCTTAGGGCAGGGGCATGAGCAGTTCTTC. Its protein is CATLGQGHEQFF.